The present T cell receptor (beta chain) was sequenced within a study of cytomegalovirus exposure and HLA in healthy donors. In the case of this clone: Its target is unknown.

The repertoire was sequenced with immunoSEQ multiplex PCR; TCRdb's copy has only in-frame clones and lacks some. The table has approximately 100,000 clones, about nine tenths seen once. The study's findings and limits: Researchers counted around 160 TCR beta chains as cytomegalovirus-associated.

Germline values: CDR1 MNHEY, CDR2 SMNVEV (reference sequence). With 2 bases removed from V and 3 bases from J, the gap between germline ends came to 14 bases. This CDR3 has 16 residues. The source is a woman in her late teens or twenties in good health and CMV-seropositive. This rearrangement joins TRBV27 to TRBJ2-1; D is possibly TRBD1 (6 bases). Sequences were obtained from PBMCs. CDR3 bases: TGTGCCAGCAGTTTAAGACCGGACAGACTCTACAATGAGCAGTTCTTC. Residues: CASSLRPDRLYNEQFF.